Presented here are 8 T cell receptor beta chains from one specimen sequenced in a study of CD8 T cells in Susac syndrome. Random hexamers were used to reverse transcribe an amount of about 0.5 to 1 ug RNA. One entry per CDR3 protein results from TCRdb running MiXCR on the immunoSEQ multiplex PCR reads. Altogether roughly 100,000 distinct CDR3 sequences are present, roughly 94% being singletons, with the ten largest covering 0.41%. The sequenced sample was CD8+ T cells from PBMCs. These receptors were collected from a human donor with Susac syndrome.

The rearrangement links TRBV15 to TRBJ1-2; D not resolved. The germline V and J ends were trimmed by 0 bases and 4 bases, with 12 bases remaining between them. CDR1 is LNHNV, CDR2 YYDKDF, per germline (reference sequence). The CDR3 has 15 amino acids. CDR3 residues: CATSRDRTELYGYTF. The CDR3 DNA is TGTGCCACCAGCAGAGATCGAACAGAGCTCTATGGCTACACCTTC.

The V gene is TRBV5-4, the J gene TRBJ1-1, with D maybe TRBD1 (5 bases). CDR1 is SGHNT, CDR2 YYREEE, per germline (reference sequence). This CDR3 has 14 residues. The germline V and J ends were trimmed by 4 bases and 2 bases, with 12 bases remaining between them. CDR3 protein: CASSGTAPNTEAFF. The CDR3 DNA is TGTGCCAGCAGCGGGACCGCGCCTAACACTGAAGCTTTCTTT. Full variable domain (missing parts from reference TRBV5-4 and TRBJ1-1): ETGVTQSPTHLIKTRGQQVTLRCSSQSGHNTVSWYQQALGQGPQFIFQYYREEENGRGNFPPRFSGLQFPNYSSELNVNALELDDSALYLCASSGTAPNTEAFFGQGTRLTVV.

The CDR3 DNA sequence: TGTGCCACCAGCAGAGGCCGGGGGTCCGGGGAGCTGTTTTTT. Its protein product is CATSRGRGSGELFF. This chain links TRBV15 with TRBJ2-2, with a possible D match to TRBD2 (6 bases). The CDR3 runs to 14 residues. Germline V gene lookup returns CDR1 LNHNV and CDR2 YYDKDF (reference sequence). The V gene lost 1 base and the J gene lost 6 bases, with 9 bases spanning the gap.

The chain joins TRBV3-1 to TRBJ2-7; 7 bases are a match to TRBD1. This CDR3 region has 14 residues. Trimming removed 4 bases from V and 4 bases from J; junction bases left unmatched: 7. Germline assignment: CDR1 LGHDT and CDR2 YNNKEL (reference sequence). The CDR3 loop is CASSRWTGPYEQYF. CDR3 coding DNA: TGTGCCAGCAGCCGGTGGACAGGACCATACGAGCAGTACTTC.

DNA for the CDR3: TGTGCCAGCAGTTACTTTCCAGGGGATGGCTACACCTTC. Translated, it gives CASSYFPGDGYTF. This sequence joins TRBV6-2 or TRBV6-3 and TRBJ1-2; a possible D gene is TRBD1 (6 bases). Trimming stripped 1 base from V and 6 bases from J, with 9 bases between. Looked up from germline, CDR1 is MNHEY and CDR2 is SVGEGT. This CDR3 spans 13 amino acids.

This rearrangement joins TRBV12-3 or TRBV12-4 to TRBJ1-5, with 7 bases matching TRBD1. The V and J ends lost 6 bases and 3 bases, in that order; junction bases with no gene match: 8. This CDR3 has 15 amino acids. The CDR3 DNA reads TGTGCCAGCAGCTTGGAGGGACAGCACAATCAGCCCCAGCATTTT. It codes for CASSLEGQHNQPQHF.

The rearrangement uses TRBV6-6 and TRBJ2-5; D may be TRBD1 or TRBD2 (6 bases each). The CDR3 contains 13 residues. V was clipped by 8 bases and J by 1 base, with 11 bases between them. The germline V gene encodes CDR1 MNHNY and CDR2 SVGAGI (reference sequence). CDR3 sequence reads: CASGGPFQETQYF. For the CDR3, the DNA is TGTGCCAGCGGGGGGCCCTTCCAAGAGACCCAGTACTTC.

The chain uses TRBV4-1 and TRBJ1-1; perhaps TRBD1 as D (5 bases). This CDR3 contains 18 residues. The V gene lost 6 bases and the J gene lost 1 base, with 24 bases spanning the gap. Germline V gives CDR1 MGHRA, CDR2 YSYEKL. CDR3 sequence reads: CASRPRDPTLRGNTEAFF. The CDR3, as DNA: TGCGCCAGCAGACCTCGGGACCCAACATTAAGGGGGAACACTGAAGCTTTCTTT.